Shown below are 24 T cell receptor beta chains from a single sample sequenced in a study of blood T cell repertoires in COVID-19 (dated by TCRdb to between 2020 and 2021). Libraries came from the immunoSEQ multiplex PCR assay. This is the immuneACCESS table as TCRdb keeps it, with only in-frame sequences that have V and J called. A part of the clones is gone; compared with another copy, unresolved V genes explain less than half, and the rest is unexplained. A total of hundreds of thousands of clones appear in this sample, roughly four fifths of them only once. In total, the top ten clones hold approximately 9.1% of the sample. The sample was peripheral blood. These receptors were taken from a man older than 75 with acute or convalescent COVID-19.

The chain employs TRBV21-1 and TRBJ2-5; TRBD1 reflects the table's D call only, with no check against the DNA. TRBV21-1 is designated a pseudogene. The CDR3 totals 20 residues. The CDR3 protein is CASKKNQEQGAQLLAETQYF. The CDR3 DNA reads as TGTGCCAGCAAAAAAAACCAAGAACAGGGGGCGCAGCTTTTGGCAGAGACCCAGTACTTC.

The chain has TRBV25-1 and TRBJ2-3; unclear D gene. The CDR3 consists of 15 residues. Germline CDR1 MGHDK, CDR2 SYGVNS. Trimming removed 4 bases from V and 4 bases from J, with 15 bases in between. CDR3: CASSVASQAPDTQYF. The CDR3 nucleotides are TGTGCCAGCAGTGTCGCCAGCCAGGCTCCAGATACGCAGTATTTT. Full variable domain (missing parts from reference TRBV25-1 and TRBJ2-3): EADIYQTPRYLVIGTGKKITLECSQTMGHDKMYWYQQDPGMELHLIHYSYGVNSTEKGDLSSESTVSRIRTEHFPLTLESARPSHTSQYLCASSVASQAPDTQYFGPGTRLTVL.

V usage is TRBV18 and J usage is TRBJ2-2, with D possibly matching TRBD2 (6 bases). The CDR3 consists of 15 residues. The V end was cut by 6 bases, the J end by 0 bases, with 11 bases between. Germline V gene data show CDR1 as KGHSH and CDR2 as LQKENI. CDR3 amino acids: CASSEGRTNTGELFF. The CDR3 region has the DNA TGTGCCAGCTCGGAGGGGCGTACGAACACCGGGGAGCTGTTTTTT.

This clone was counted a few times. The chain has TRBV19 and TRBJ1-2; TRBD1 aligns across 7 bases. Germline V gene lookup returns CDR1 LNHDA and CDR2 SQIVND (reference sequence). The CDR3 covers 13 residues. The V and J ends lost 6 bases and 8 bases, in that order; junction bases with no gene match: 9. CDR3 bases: TGTGCCAGTAGAGACACCAGGGGGTTCGGCTACACCTTC. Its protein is CASRDTRGFGYTF.

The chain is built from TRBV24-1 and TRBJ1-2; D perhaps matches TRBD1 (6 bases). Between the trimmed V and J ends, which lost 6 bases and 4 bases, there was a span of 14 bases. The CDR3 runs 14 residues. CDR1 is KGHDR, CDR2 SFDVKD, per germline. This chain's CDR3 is CATSPRQGSYGYTF. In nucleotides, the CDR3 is TGTGCCACCAGTCCTCGGCAGGGGAGCTATGGCTACACCTTC.

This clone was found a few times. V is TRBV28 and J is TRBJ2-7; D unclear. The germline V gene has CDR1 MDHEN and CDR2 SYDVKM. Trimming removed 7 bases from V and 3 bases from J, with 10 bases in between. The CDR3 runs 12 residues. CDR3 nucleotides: TGTGCCAGCAAAGGTTCGGGCTACGAGCAGTACTTC. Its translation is CASKGSGYEQYF.

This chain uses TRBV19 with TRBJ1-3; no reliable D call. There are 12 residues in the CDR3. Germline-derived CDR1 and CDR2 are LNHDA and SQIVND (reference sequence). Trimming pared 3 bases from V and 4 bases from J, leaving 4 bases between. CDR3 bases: TGTGCCAGTAGTATCATGGGAAACACCATATATTTT. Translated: CASSIMGNTIYF.

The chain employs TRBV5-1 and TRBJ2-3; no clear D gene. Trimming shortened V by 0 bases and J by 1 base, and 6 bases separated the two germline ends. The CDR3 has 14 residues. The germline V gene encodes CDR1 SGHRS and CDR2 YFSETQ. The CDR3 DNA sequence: TGCGCCAGCAGCTTGGATACGGGCACAGATACGCAGTATTTT. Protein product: CASSLDTGTDTQYF.

Here the CDR3 DNA reads TGTGCCAGCAGCGCGGGGGGCTACAATGAGCAGTTCTTC. Translation: CASSAGGYNEQFF. The rearrangement joins TRBV9 to TRBJ2-1; 7 nucleotides agree with TRBD2. Germline V gives CDR1 SGDLS, CDR2 YYNGEE. V lost 3 bases to trimming and J lost 3 bases; unmatched junction nucleotides: 0. This CDR3 is 13 amino acids long.

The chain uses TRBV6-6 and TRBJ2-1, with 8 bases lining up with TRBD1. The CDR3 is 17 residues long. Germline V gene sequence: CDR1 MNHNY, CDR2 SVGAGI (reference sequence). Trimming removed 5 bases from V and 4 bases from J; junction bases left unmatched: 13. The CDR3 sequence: CASSLYPPGQGYNEQFF. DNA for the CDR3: TGTGCCAGCAGTCTATACCCCCCCGGACAGGGATACAATGAGCAGTTCTTC.

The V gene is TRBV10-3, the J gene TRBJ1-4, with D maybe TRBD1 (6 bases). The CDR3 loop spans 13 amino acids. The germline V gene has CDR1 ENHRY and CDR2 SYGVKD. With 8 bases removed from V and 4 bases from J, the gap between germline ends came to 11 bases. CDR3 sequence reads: CAISDSINEKLFF. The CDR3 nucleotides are TGTGCCATCTCGGACAGTATTAATGAAAAACTGTTTTTT.

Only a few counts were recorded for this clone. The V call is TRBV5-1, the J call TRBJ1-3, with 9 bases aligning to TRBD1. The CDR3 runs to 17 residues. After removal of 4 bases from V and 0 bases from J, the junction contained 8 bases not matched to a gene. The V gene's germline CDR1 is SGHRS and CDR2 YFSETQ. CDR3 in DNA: TGCGCCAGCAGCATCGGACAGGGGCTCAGCTCTGGAAACACCATATATTTT. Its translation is CASSIGQGLSSGNTIYF.

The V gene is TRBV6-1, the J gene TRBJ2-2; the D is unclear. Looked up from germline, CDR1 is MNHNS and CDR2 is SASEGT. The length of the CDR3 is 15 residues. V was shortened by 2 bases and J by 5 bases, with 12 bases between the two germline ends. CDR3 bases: TGTGCCAGCAGTGAAAGTGGCAGGTTAACCGGGGAGCTGTTTTTT. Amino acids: CASSESGRLTGELFF.

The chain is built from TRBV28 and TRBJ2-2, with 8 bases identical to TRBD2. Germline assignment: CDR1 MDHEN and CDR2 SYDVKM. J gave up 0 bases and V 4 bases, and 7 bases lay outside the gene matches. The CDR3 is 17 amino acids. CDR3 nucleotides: TGTGCCAGCAGTTGGACTCCGGGACTAGCGAACACCGGGGAGCTGTTTTTT. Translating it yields CASSWTPGLANTGELFF.

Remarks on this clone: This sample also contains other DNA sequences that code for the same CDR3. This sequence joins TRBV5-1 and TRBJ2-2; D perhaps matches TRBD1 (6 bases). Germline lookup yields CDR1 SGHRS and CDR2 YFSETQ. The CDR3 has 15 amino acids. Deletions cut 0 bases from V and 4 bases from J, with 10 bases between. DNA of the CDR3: TGCGCCAGCAGCTTGGTACAGGGAAGCACCGGGGAGCTGTTTTTT. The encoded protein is CASSLVQGSTGELFF.

CDR3 sequence reads: CATSGVYSNQPQHF. The CDR3 DNA sequence: TGTGCCACCAGTGGAGTTTATAGCAATCAGCCCCAGCATTTT. The rearrangement joins TRBV24-1 to TRBJ1-5; D not certain. CDR3 length equals 14 residues. Germline values: CDR1 KGHDR, CDR2 SFDVKD. With 5 bases removed from V and 0 bases from J, the gap between germline ends came to 7 bases.

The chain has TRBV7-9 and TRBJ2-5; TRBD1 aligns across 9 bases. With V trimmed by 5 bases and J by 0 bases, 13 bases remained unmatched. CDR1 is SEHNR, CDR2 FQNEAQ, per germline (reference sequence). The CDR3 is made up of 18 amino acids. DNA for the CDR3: TGTGCCAGCAGCACGGGACAGGGTTTTCATCTGTACCAAGAGACCCAGTACTTC. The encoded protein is CASSTGQGFHLYQETQYF.

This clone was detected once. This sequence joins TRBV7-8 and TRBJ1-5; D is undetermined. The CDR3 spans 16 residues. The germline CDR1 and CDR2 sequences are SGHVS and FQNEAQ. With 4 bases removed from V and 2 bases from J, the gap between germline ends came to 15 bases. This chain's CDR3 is CASSSGGRIGNQPQHF. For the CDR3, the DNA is TGTGCCAGCAGCTCAGGAGGCAGGATAGGCAATCAGCCCCAGCATTTT.

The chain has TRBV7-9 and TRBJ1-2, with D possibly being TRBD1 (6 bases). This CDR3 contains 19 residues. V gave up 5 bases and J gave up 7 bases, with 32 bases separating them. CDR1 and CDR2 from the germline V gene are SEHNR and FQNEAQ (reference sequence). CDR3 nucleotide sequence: TGTGCCAGCAGCCAACGGTTTGGGATACCGGAACAGGGTATCGGTGGCTACACCTTC. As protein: CASSQRFGIPEQGIGGYTF.

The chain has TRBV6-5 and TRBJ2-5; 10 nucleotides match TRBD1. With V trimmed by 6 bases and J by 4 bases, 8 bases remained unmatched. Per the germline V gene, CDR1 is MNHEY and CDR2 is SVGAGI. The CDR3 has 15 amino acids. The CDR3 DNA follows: TGTGCCAGCAGGGACGACAGGGGGCGAGGAGAGACCCAGTACTTC. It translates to CASRDDRGRGETQYF.

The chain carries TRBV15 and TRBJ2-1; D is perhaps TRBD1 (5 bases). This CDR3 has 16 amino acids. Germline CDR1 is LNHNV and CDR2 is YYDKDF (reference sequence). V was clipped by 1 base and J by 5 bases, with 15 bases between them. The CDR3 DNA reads TGTGCCACCAGCAGAGGGGGTACGACAGCCAACAATGAGCAGTTCTTC. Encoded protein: CATSRGGTTANNEQFF. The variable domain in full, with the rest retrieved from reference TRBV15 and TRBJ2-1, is DAMVIQNPRYQVTQFGKPVTLSCSQTLNHNVMYWYQQKSSQAPKLLFHYYDKDFNNEADTPDNFQSRRPNTSFCFLDIRSPGLGDTAMYLCATSRGGTTANNEQFFGPGTRLTVL.

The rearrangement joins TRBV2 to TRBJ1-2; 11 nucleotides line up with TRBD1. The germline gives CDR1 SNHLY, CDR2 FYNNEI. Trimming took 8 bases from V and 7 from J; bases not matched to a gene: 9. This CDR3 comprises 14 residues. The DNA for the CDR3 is TGTGCCAGCTTTAAGGGGACAGGGGGACTTGGCTACACCTTC. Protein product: CASFKGTGGLGYTF.

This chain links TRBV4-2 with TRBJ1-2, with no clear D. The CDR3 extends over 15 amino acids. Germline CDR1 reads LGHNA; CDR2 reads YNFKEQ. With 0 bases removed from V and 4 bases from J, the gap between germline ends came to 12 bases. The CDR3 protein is CASSQDSPEVYGYTF. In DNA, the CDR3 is TGTGCCAGCAGCCAAGATAGCCCGGAAGTCTATGGCTACACCTTC.

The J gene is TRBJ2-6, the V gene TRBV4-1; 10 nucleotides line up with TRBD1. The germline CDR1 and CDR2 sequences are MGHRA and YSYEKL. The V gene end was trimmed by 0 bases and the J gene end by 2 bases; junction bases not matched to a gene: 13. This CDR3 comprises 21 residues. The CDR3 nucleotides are TGCGCCAGCAGCCAAGATCGTTTGGGACAGGGGTTTTACCCTGGGGCCAACGTCCTGACTTTC. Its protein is CASSQDRLGQGFYPGANVLTF.